This record looks at one T cell receptor (beta chain) sequence and its context. Its antigen is currently not known. The record has no base qualities; no much larger clone is one base away. TCR beta CDR3 regions were amplified from genomic DNA using the immunoSEQ hsTCRB kit. An Illumina HiSeq system was used for high-throughput TRB CDR3 sequencing. In the authors' own workflow: The immunoSEQ software was used to analyze sequencing reads, and nonproductive sequences containing premature stops or frame-shifts were excluded. To calculate repertoire clonality, Shannon entropy was normalized by log2 of the number of unique productive sequences, and that value was subtracted from one. The table was pulled from immuneACCESS by TCRdb, which kept in-frame rearrangements only. Such tables lose some clones; where checked, under half of the loss comes from unresolved V genes, and the rest has no known cause. The V and J calls and clone size come from that table; D and trimming were worked out from the DNA. The sample profile shows roughly 100,000 clones; nearly 95% of them were found once. 3.1% of the sample goes to the ten largest clones.

The data stem from a study of T cells in pancreatic ductal adenocarcinoma (dated by TCRdb to 2015 to 2018). For context, the study as a whole: Surgically resected pancreatic ductal adenocarcinoma specimens were analyzed for the quantity, spatial distribution, and characteristics of both suppressive cells and tumor-infiltrating CD8+ T cells, an effort aimed at clarifying the adaptive T-cell response occurring naturally. Overall results and qualifications from the work: Blood samples had more total productive templates and 7 to 10-fold more unique clonotypes than tumor samples. T-cell clonality showed no significant difference between tumor and blood, with a mean clonality of approximately 0.1 in tumors and roughly 0.072 in blood. Since most pancreatic cancer patients present with inoperable disease, the resected cohort was skewed toward the minority of patients who had early-stage disease. Comparisons of clonality between tumor and blood may be biased toward lower diversity because tumors are enriched in CD45RO+ effector T cells rather than naive T cells.

The pancreatic ductal adenocarcinoma patients who were selected had gone through surgery without receiving any neoadjuvant therapy. After peripheral blood was drawn into heparin tubes, PBMCs were separated on a histopaque density gradient and then cryopreserved in approximately 9.8% DMSO. The DNeasy Blood and Tissue Kit, with Proteinase K and RNase treatment, was used to extract genomic DNA from 7 PBMC specimens and 9 or 10 flash-frozen tumor specimens. Sequencing input: PBMCs. The receptor comes from a human donor with pancreatic ductal adenocarcinoma.

The CDR3 sequence is CASKGTGVNEQFF. The nucleotide sequence reads TGCGCCAGCAAGGGGACAGGGGTCAATGAGCAGTTCTTC. The rearrangement joined TRBV4-1 to TRBJ2-1, with 10 middle bases fitting TRBD1. Measured from the cysteine to the phenylalanine, the CDR3 is 13 residues long. Here the CDR3 DNA is all that survives: 39 bases in frame from base 1. Sequences MGHRA (CDR1) and YSYEKL (CDR2) are obtained from the germline V gene. Relative to germline, V is missing 7 bases and J is missing 6 bases, with 3 bases of the junction outside any gene match.